This TCR beta chain was recovered during a study of T cell clonotyping in hematopoietic cell transplantation. Trimming cost V 4 bases and J 4 bases; bases outside gene matches: 5. CDR3 size: 15 residues. Germline V gene data show CDR1 as SGHAT and CDR2 as FQDESV (reference sequence). Assay used: immunoSEQ multiplex PCR; TCRdb lists only in-frame clones, some missing. The sample includes 7,300 or so clones, more than 90% of them seen just once. This chain joins TRBV11-1 and TRBJ2-5; 11 positions match TRBD2. The clonotype originates from a male patient aged 40 to 50 who had an allogeneic stem cell transplant from a related donor, so the T cells may come from the graft donor. Some clones in this sample may be carry-over from other donors' samples. The source material was PBMCs, sampled 30 days after allogeneic stem cell transplant. Here the CDR3 reads CASSSLAGGLETQYF. Here the CDR3 DNA reads TGTGCCAGCAGCTCTCTAGCGGGGGGTTTAGAGACCCAGTACTTC.